This T cell receptor (beta chain) was profiled in a study of T cell responses to AZD1222 COVID-19 vaccine. In the case of this clone: What it recognizes is unknown.

The table came from immunoSEQ multiplex PCR; TCRdb's copy has only in-frame clones and leaves some out. The profile shows around 170,000 clones, under 95% of them singletons. Findings of the study overall: Possibly, clonal diversity was underestimated; donors were largely white British and included more females.

Germline loops: CDR1 SGHTA, CDR2 FQGTGA. The V and J ends lost 6 bases and 3 bases respectively, with 20 bases between them. The CDR3 covers 17 residues. The source of this sequence is an adult in good health. The chain is built from TRBV7-3 and TRBJ2-2; D tentatively fits TRBD1 or TRBD2 (5 bases each). The sample was peripheral blood, taken on day 0 of AZD1222 vaccination. CDR3 sequence reads: CASSQTGGQGDTGELFF. The CDR3, as DNA: TGTGCCAGCAGTCAAACGGGCGGCCAGGGAGACACCGGGGAGCTGTTTTTT.